This T cell receptor beta chain was profiled in a study of blood T cell repertoires in COVID-19. In the study overall: Material from acute and convalescent COVID-19 was sourced from the United States, Italy and Spain.

Participants' own reports of clinical history determined their cohort assignment. Up to 2 weeks before entering the study, exposed participants had met a COVID-19 case. Germline V lookup: CDR1 SGHTA, CDR2 FQGTGA. The CDR3 length is 14 residues. V lost 1 base, J lost 2 bases, and 8 bases lay in between. Original data processing: Using reference gene primer amplification, nucleated cell counts were estimated. The assay was immunoSEQ multiplex PCR, and TCRdb's table has in-frame clones only and misses some. Clone size and V and J calls were adopted from that table, with D and trimming inferred from the DNA. The profile shows a few hundred thousand clones, 75% to 90% of them singletons.

The chain recombines TRBV7-3 with TRBJ2-5; no definite D call. The origin of this receptor is a woman aged 25-40 years who had been exposed to COVID-19. Sample: PBMCs or T cells enriched from blood (not recorded which). The CDR3 here is CASSLMAGQETQYF. The DNA for the CDR3 is TGTGCCAGCAGCTTAATGGCAGGACAAGAGACCCAGTACTTC.